Shown below are 14 T cell receptor beta chains from a single sample sequenced in a study of cytomegalovirus exposure and HLA in healthy donors. Here immunoSEQ multiplex PCR was the method, and the copy in TCRdb shows in-frame clones only, minus some. The sample comprises 150,000 to 200,000 clones, roughly 82% of which are singletons, and roughly 7.5% rests with the top ten. Material for sequencing was PBMCs. Receptors were obtained from a young man in good health and CMV-seropositive.

This chain links TRBV7-9 with TRBJ2-7; maybe TRBD1 (7 bases). The CDR3 is made up of 13 amino acids. Trimming took 10 bases from V and 0 from J, leaving 13 bases between them. The germline CDR1 and CDR2 sequences are SEHNR and FQNEAQ (reference sequence). As DNA, the CDR3 is TGTGCCATCGCGGGGACAGCCTCCTACGAGCAGTACTTC. It encodes CAIAGTASYEQYF.

CDR3 protein: CASSPLVAVGALRGHNEQFF. CDR3 DNA sequence: TGCGCCAGCAGCCCGCTAGTGGCGGTAGGGGCCCTAAGAGGTCACAATGAGCAGTTCTTC. The genes are TRBV4-1 and TRBJ2-1; a possible D gene is TRBD1 (5 bases). The CDR3 consists of 20 residues. V was cut by 4 bases and J by 5 bases, with 30 bases left in between. CDR1 MGHRA and CDR2 YSYEKL come from the germline V gene.

This clone was seen just once. The rearrangement links TRBV2 to TRBJ2-6; D might be TRBD2 (5 bases). The CDR3 runs to 14 residues. In germline, CDR1 is SNHLY, CDR2 FYNNEI. Deletions cut 6 bases from V and 0 bases from J, with 6 bases between. The CDR3, as DNA: TGTGCCAGCAGGGGAGTCTCTGGGGCCAACGTCCTGACTTTC. It translates to CASRGVSGANVLTF.

The chain links TRBV7-2 to TRBJ2-2; 8 bases align to TRBD2. Germline CDR1 and CDR2: SGHTA and FQGNSA. The CDR3 loop spans 17 amino acids. V gave up 5 bases and J gave up 2 bases; unmatched junction bases: 10. The CDR3 loop is CASSPSLAGLNTGELFF. CDR3 in DNA: TGTGCCAGCAGCCCGTCTTTAGCGGGACTTAACACCGGGGAGCTGTTTTTT.

The chain is built from TRBV27 and TRBJ2-5, with TRBD2 as a possible D gene (6 bases). The ends were cut back, 6 bases at V and 3 bases at J, with 14 bases in the middle. The CDR3 loop spans 14 amino acids. CDR1 and CDR2 (germline): MNHEY, SMNVEV (reference sequence). The CDR3 DNA reads TGTGCCAGCAGAGGCGGGAACCATAAAGAGACCCAGTACTTC. Protein: CASRGGNHKETQYF.

In this sample, this clone turned up once. The chain couples TRBV7-9 to TRBJ2-7, with 11 bases fitting TRBD1. Germline V gives CDR1 SEHNR, CDR2 FQNEAQ (reference sequence). This CDR3 comprises 18 residues. V gave up 0 bases and J gave up 2 bases; unmatched junction bases: 9. The DNA of the CDR3 is TGTGCCAGCAGCTTAGCTCTAGCCCGGGACAGGGGGGCCTACGAGCAGTACTTC. Encoded protein: CASSLALARDRGAYEQYF.

The chain couples TRBV4-2 to TRBJ2-7, with D possibly being TRBD2 (6 bases). The ends were cut back, 5 bases at V and 0 bases at J, with 11 bases in the middle. This CDR3 has 14 residues. CDR1 and CDR2 from the germline V gene are LGHNA and YNFKEQ. The CDR3 coding sequence is TGTGCCAGCAGCTTCCGGGACTCCTCCTACGAGCAGTACTTC. This codes for CASSFRDSSYEQYF.

The V call is TRBV5-4, the J call TRBJ2-1, with 8 bases lining up with TRBD1. V shed 4 bases, J shed 6 bases, and the junction held 6 bases outside the gene matches. Germline assignment: CDR1 SGHNT and CDR2 YYREEE (reference sequence). The CDR3 length is 14 residues. Here the CDR3 DNA reads TGTGCCAGCAGCCCGACAGGGGCTGTCAATGAGCAGTTCTTC. Its protein is CASSPTGAVNEQFF.

V is TRBV7-9 and J is TRBJ1-5; D remains unclear. V lost 8 bases and J 4 bases, leaving 12 bases between the germline ends. This CDR3 comprises 13 residues. The germline V gene encodes CDR1 SEHNR and CDR2 FQNEAQ (reference sequence). In DNA, the CDR3 is TGTGCCAGCGCGGGCGTGGGTAATCAGCCCCAGCATTTT. Residues: CASAGVGNQPQHF.

The rearrangement uses TRBV29-1 and TRBJ2-5; no definite D call. Germline V gene lookup returns CDR1 SQVTM and CDR2 ANQGSEA. V lost 7 bases to trimming and J lost 1 base, with 10 bases between them. CDR3 size: 12 residues. The CDR3 region is CSADVGQETQYF. The CDR3 nucleotides read TGCAGCGCCGATGTCGGCCAAGAGACCCAGTACTTC.

The V and J genes are TRBV4-3 and TRBJ2-3; D gene uncertain. V shed 0 bases and J shed 0 bases, with 10 bases lying between them. Germline V gene sequence: CDR1 LGHNA, CDR2 YSLEER. This CDR3 comprises 16 residues. The CDR3 reads CASSQEYGGSTDTQYF. The CDR3 DNA follows: TGCGCCAGCAGCCAAGAATATGGCGGCAGCACAGATACGCAGTATTTT.

This chain connects TRBV6-1 to TRBJ1-2; 12 bases fit TRBD1. This CDR3 has 18 residues. V shed 2 bases, J shed 4 bases, and the junction held 11 bases outside the gene matches. The germline CDR1 and CDR2 sequences are MNHNS and SASEGT. The CDR3 protein is CASSEILGGTGGAYGYTF. The CDR3 DNA is TGTGCCAGCAGTGAAATTTTGGGAGGGACAGGGGGCGCCTATGGCTACACCTTC.

The rearrangement joins TRBV21-1 to TRBJ1-5. TRBV21-1 is reported as a pseudogene. This CDR3 region has 13 residues. The CDR3 is CASSNLRGQPQHF. CDR3 DNA: TGTGCCAGCAGCAACCTCCGGGGTCAGCCCCAGCATTTT.

V is TRBV5-8 and J is TRBJ2-7, with TRBD1 matching 10 bases. The germline V gene has CDR1 SGHTS and CDR2 YDEGEE. The CDR3 loop spans 15 amino acids. V dropped 3 bases and J dropped 5; count of bases not matched to a gene: 8. CDR3 region: CASSWPGTGVNEQYF. The CDR3 bases are TGTGCCAGCAGCTGGCCCGGGACAGGGGTCAACGAGCAGTACTTC.